This T cell receptor (beta chain) was observed in a study of monozygotic twins with inflammatory bowel disease. The CDR3 runs to 18 residues. Germline assignment: CDR1 SGHAT and CDR2 FQNNGV. Across eight separate reactions for each sample, cDNA was made. Each UMI harboured a 6-nucleotide sample barcode and was appended via template switching. TCRdb reanalyzed the 5' RACE reads, giving one entry per CDR3 protein sequence and no DNA. The sample table sets out 350,000 to 550,000 distinct CDR3 sequences. This TCR came from a human donor with ulcerative colitis or Crohn's disease, or a healthy co-twin of an affected twin (not recorded which). The sample taken for sequencing was blood. The chain couples TRBV11-2 to TRBJ1-1; the D gene TCRdb calls, TRBD1, cannot be checked with no DNA. The CDR3 reads CASSPSGQGANMNTEAFF. The variable domain in full, completed from reference TRBV11-2 and TRBJ1-1, reads EAGVAQSPRYKIIEKRQSVAFWCNPISGHATLYWYQQILGQGPKLLIQFQNNGVVDDSQLPKDRFSAERLKGVDSTLKIQPAKLEDSAVYLCASSPSGQGANMNTEAFFGQGTRLTVV.